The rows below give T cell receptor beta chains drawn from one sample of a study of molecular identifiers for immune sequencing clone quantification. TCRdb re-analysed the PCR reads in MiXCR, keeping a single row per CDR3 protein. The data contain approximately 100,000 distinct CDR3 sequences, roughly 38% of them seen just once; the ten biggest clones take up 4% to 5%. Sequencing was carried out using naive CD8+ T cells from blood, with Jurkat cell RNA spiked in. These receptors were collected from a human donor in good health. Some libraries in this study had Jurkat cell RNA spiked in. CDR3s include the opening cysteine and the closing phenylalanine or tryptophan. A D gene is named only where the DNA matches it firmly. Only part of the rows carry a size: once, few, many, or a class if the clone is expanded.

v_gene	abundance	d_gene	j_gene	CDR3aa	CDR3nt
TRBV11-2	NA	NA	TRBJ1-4	CASSLHIRDEKLFF	TGTGCCAGCAGCTTGCACATACGGGATGAAAAACTGTTTTTT
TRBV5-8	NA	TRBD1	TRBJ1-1	CASSLYSTGHTEDFF	TGTGCCAGCAGCTTGTATTCGACAGGGCACACTGAAGATTTCTTT
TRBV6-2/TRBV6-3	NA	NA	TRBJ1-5	CACRDSLNQPQHF	TGTGCCTGCAGAGACAGCCTTAATCAGCCCCAGCATTTT
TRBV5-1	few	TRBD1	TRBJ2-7	CASSDWTGDEQYF	TGCGCCAGCAGCGACTGGACAGGGGACGAGCAGTACTTC
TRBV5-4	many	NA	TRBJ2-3	CASSLFWGGTDTQYF	TGTGCCAGCAGCTTGTTCTGGGGGGGCACAGATACGCAGTATTTT
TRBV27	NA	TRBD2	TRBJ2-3	CASSFGPSGMNTQYF	TGTGCCAGCAGTTTCGGCCCTAGCGGGATGAATACGCAGTATTTT
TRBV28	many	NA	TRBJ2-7	CASSWAPDNGVEQYF	TGTGCCAGCAGTTGGGCTCCGGACAACGGGGTCGAGCAGTACTTC
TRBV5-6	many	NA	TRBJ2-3	CASRLQGPDTQYF	TGTGCCAGCAGATTACAGGGCCCAGATACGCAGTATTTT
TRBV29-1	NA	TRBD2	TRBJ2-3	CSVEAPGQAGDRVTQYF	TGCAGCGTTGAAGCTCCGGGACAAGCGGGAGATCGTGTTACGCAGTATTTT
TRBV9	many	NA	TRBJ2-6	CASSGTLSSGANVLTF	TGTGCCAGCAGCGGGACACTAAGCTCTGGGGCCAACGTCCTGACTTTC
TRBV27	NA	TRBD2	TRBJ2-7	CASNPAGGREQYF	TGTGCCAGCAACCCAGCGGGAGGGAGGGAGCAGTACTTC
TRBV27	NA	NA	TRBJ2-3	CASSYVPPTNTDTQYF	TGTGCCAGCAGTTACGTCCCCCCCACCAACACAGATACGCAGTATTTT
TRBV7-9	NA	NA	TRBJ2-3	CVSSLVQDTDTQYF	TGTGTCAGCAGCTTGGTGCAGGATACAGATACGCAGTATTTT
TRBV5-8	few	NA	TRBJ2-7	CAGSLEGPGGEQYF	TGTGCCGGCAGCTTGGAGGGGCCAGGAGGCGAGCAGTACTTC
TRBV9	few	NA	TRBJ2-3	CASSVGTSFTDTQYF	TGTGCCAGCAGCGTAGGGACATCATTCACAGATACGCAGTATTTT
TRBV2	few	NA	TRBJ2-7	CASGPFEQYF	TGTGCCAGCGGGCCGTTCGAGCAGTACTTC
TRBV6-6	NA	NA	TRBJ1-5	CASTNSRGRPNQPQHF	TGTGCCAGCACTAACTCCAGGGGCCGCCCTAATCAGCCCCAGCATTTT
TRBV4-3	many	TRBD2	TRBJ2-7	CASSQGASASGRAIEQYF	TGCGCCAGCAGCCAAGGTGCGTCGGCTAGCGGGAGGGCGATCGAGCAGTACTTC
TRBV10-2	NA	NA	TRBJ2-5	CASSEIREIEEPQYF	TGCGCCAGCAGTGAGATCAGGGAGATCGAAGAGCCCCAGTACTTC
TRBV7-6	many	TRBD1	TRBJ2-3	CASSPRQGVAADTQYF	TGTGCCAGCAGCCCCCGACAGGGGGTTGCAGCGGATACGCAGTATTTT
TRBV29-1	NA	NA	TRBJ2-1	CSVVGGEINEQFF	TGCAGCGTTGTCGGCGGGGAGATAAATGAGCAGTTCTTC
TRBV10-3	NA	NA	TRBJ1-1	CAINSRSTEAFF	TGTGCCATCAATAGCAGGTCCACTGAAGCTTTCTTT
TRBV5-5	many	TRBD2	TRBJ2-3	CASSTGTSATDTQYF	TGTGCCAGCAGCACCGGGACTAGCGCGACAGATACGCAGTATTTT
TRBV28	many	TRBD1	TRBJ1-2	CASTTGQGAYGYTF	TGTGCCAGCACCACGGGACAGGGGGCCTATGGCTACACCTTC
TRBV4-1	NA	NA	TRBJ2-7	CASSQVPGTPYEQYF	TGCGCCAGCAGCCAGGTGCCCGGGACACCCTACGAGCAGTACTTC
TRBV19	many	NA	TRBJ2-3	CASSRQNTDTQYF	TGTGCCAGTAGTAGGCAGAACACAGATACGCAGTATTTT
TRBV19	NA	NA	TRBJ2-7	CASSGASLGEQYF	TGTGCCAGTAGTGGGGCGTCGTTAGGTGAGCAGTACTTC
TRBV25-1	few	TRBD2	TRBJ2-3	CASSEEGGSDTQYF	TGTGCCAGCAGTGAAGAGGGCGGGAGTGATACGCAGTATTTT
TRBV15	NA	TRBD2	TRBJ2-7	CATRRDTGGRADEQYF	TGTGCCACCAGAAGAGACACCGGGGGGAGGGCCGACGAGCAGTACTTC
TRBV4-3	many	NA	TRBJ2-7	CASSQDLGYEQYF	TGCGCCAGCAGCCAAGATCTTGGTTACGAGCAGTACTTC
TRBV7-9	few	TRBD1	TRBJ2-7	CASSLAQGTVYEQYF	TGTGCCAGCAGCTTAGCTCAGGGGACAGTCTACGAGCAGTACTTC
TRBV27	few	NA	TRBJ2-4	CASSLRGSKNIQYF	TGTGCCAGCAGTTTAAGGGGATCCAAAAACATTCAGTACTTC
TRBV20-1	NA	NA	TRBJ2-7	CSARDKRTGTIYEQYF	TGCAGTGCTAGAGATAAACGAACCGGGACCATCTACGAGCAGTACTTC
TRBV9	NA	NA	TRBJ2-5	CASSAGLRDLGLGEPQYF	TGTGCCAGCAGCGCCGGTCTGAGGGATCTAGGGCTCGGTGAGCCCCAGTACTTC
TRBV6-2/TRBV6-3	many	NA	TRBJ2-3	CASSFYSERPSTDTQYF	TGTGCCAGCAGTTTCTATTCTGAGAGGCCCAGCACAGATACGCAGTATTTT
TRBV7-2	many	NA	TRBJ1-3	CASSLAPVSGNTIYF	TGTGCCAGCAGCTTAGCTCCAGTCTCTGGAAACACCATATATTTT
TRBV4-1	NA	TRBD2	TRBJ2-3	CASSQSILAGGPDTQYF	TGCGCCAGCAGCCAATCTATACTAGCGGGAGGGCCCGATACGCAGTATTTT
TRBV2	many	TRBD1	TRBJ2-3	CASTQGADTQYF	TGTGCCAGCACACAGGGGGCAGATACGCAGTATTTT
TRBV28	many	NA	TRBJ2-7	CASIPRLGPSSYEQYF	TGTGCCAGCATTCCCCGTTTGGGACCTAGCTCCTACGAGCAGTACTTC
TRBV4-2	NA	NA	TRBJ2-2	CASSQSRSTGELFF	TGTGCCAGCAGCCAGTCCAGGTCGACCGGGGAGCTGTTTTTT
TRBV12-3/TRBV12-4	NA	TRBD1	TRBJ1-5	CASRGQGNQPQHF	TGTGCCAGCAGGGGACAGGGCAATCAGCCCCAGCATTTT
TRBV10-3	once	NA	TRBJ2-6	CAISDMGLSGANVLTF	TGTGCCATCAGTGATATGGGCCTCTCTGGGGCCAACGTCCTGACTTTC
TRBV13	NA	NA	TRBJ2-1	CASSPMAQDSSYNEQFF	TGTGCCAGCAGCCCCATGGCCCAAGACAGCTCCTACAATGAGCAGTTCTTC
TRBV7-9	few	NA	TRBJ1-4	CASSFPGEGEKLFF	TGTGCCAGCAGCTTCCCAGGGGAGGGAGAAAAACTGTTTTTT
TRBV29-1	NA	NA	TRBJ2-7	CSVEAGPYEQYF	TGCAGCGTTGAAGCGGGCCCCTACGAGCAGTACTTC
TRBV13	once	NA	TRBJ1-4	CASSSGSGGNEKQFF	TGTGCCAGCAGCTCTGGGTCGGGTGGAAATGAAAAACAGTTTTTT
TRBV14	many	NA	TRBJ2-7	CASSQDWGRVHEQYF	TGTGCCAGCAGCCAAGATTGGGGGCGCGTCCACGAGCAGTACTTC
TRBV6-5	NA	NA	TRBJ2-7	CASSYSPCVSYEQYF	TGTGCCAGCAGTTACTCTCCTTGCGTAAGCTACGAGCAGTACTTC
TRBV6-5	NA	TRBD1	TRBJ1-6	CAGSKLDRGRSPLHF	TGTGCCGGCAGTAAACTAGACAGGGGTCGTTCACCCCTCCACTTT
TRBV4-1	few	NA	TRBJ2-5	CASSQLDRHQETQYF	TGCGCCAGCAGCCAACTTGACAGGCACCAAGAGACCCAGTACTTC
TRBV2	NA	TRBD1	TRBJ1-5	CASSPWTGGQPQHF	TGTGCCAGCAGTCCCTGGACAGGGGGTCAGCCCCAGCATTTT
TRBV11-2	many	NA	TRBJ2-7	CASSRSTRFYEQYF	TGTGCCAGCAGCCGCTCGACACGATTCTACGAGCAGTACTTC
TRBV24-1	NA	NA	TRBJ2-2	CATSDVRQKLFTGELFF	TGTGCCACCAGTGATGTGCGACAGAAACTGTTCACCGGGGAGCTGTTTTTT